The rows below give T cell receptor beta chains drawn from one sample of a study of cytomegalovirus exposure and HLA in healthy donors. Sequencing used immunoSEQ multiplex PCR; TCRdb keeps in-frame clones, though not all of them. The sample lists under 200,000 clones, roughly 90% occurring once. The sample consisted of PBMCs. Source of these receptors: a woman in her 30s in good health and CMV-seronegative. Each CDR3 is given with its conserved first and last residue. Each record gives: clone size, J gene, V gene, D gene, CDR3 DNA, CDR3 protein. The D gene is left open where the match is weak. Size is stated for part of the rows, as once, few or many counts, or as a class when the clone is expanded.

clone size: .; J gene: TRBJ2-3; V gene: TRBV7-6; D gene: TRBD1; CDR3 DNA: TGTGCCAGCAGCTCCCAAACAGGGGCCGATACGCAGTATTTT; CDR3 protein: CASSSQTGADTQYF
clone size: .; J gene: TRBJ1-4; V gene: TRBV6-6; D gene: .; CDR3 DNA: TGTGCCAGCAATAGGGTGTTGGGGACATCACATGAAAAACTGTTTTTT; CDR3 protein: CASNRVLGTSHEKLFF
clone size: .; J gene: TRBJ2-1; V gene: TRBV7-2; D gene: .; CDR3 DNA: TGTGCCAGCCTCCTAGCCAGCTCCTACAATGAGCAGTTCTTC; CDR3 protein: CASLLASSYNEQFF
clone size: once; J gene: TRBJ2-5; V gene: TRBV4-1; D gene: .; CDR3 DNA: TGCGCCAGCAGCCAATGGCCCCAAGAGACCCAGTACTTC; CDR3 protein: CASSQWPQETQYF
clone size: .; J gene: TRBJ1-4; V gene: TRBV5-1; D gene: TRBD1; CDR3 DNA: TGCGCCAGCAGCTCGGGACAGGGGGCAGCTAATGAAAAACTGTTTTTT; CDR3 protein: CASSSGQGAANEKLFF
clone size: .; J gene: TRBJ1-2; V gene: TRBV20-1; D gene: .; CDR3 DNA: TGCAGTGCTAGAAAACAGGTTGGCTACACCTTC; CDR3 protein: CSARKQVGYTF
clone size: .; J gene: TRBJ2-7; V gene: TRBV28; D gene: TRBD1; CDR3 DNA: TGTGCCAGCAGTTACCGGGACAGGGTCCACGAGCAGTACTTC; CDR3 protein: CASSYRDRVHEQYF
clone size: once; J gene: TRBJ2-3; V gene: TRBV28; D gene: TRBD2; CDR3 DNA: TGTGCCAGCAGTTTTTTAGTTGCGGGAGGGCCAACAGATACGCAGTATTTT; CDR3 protein: CASSFLVAGGPTDTQYF
clone size: .; J gene: TRBJ2-2; V gene: TRBV15; D gene: .; CDR3 DNA: TGTGCCACCAGCTCCCGACTGGAGACCGGGGAGCTGTTTTTT; CDR3 protein: CATSSRLETGELFF
clone size: .; J gene: TRBJ2-1; V gene: TRBV7-3; D gene: .; CDR3 DNA: TGTGCCAGCAGCTCTTCCGTCCATAGAGGGCTGAGCTCCTACAATGAGCAGTTCTTC; CDR3 protein: CASSSSVHRGLSSYNEQFF
clone size: .; J gene: TRBJ1-1; V gene: TRBV5-1; D gene: .; CDR3 DNA: TGCGCCAGCAGCTCCGACCCCCGGGGAGGGACTGAAGCTTTCTTT; CDR3 protein: CASSSDPRGGTEAFF
clone size: .; J gene: TRBJ2-2; V gene: TRBV6-1; D gene: TRBD2; CDR3 DNA: TGTGCCAGCAGTGAAGTAATTAGCGGGAGGGCCTCTGCCGGGGAGCTGTTTTTT; CDR3 protein: CASSEVISGRASAGELFF
clone size: .; J gene: TRBJ1-1; V gene: TRBV28; D gene: .; CDR3 DNA: TGTGCCAGCACCACGACAGGCCTGGTGGGGAACACTGAAGCTTTCTTT; CDR3 protein: CASTTTGLVGNTEAFF
clone size: .; J gene: TRBJ1-2; V gene: TRBV7-9; D gene: .; CDR3 DNA: TGTTCCAGCCTTAACGACAAACAGAACCCCTGTGGCTACACCTTC; CDR3 protein: CSSLNDKQNPCGYTF
clone size: .; J gene: TRBJ2-2; V gene: TRBV7-3; D gene: .; CDR3 DNA: TGTGCCAGCAGCTTATCGCCCCTGGGCGCCGGGGAGCTGTTTTTT; CDR3 protein: CASSLSPLGAGELFF